This T cell receptor beta chain originates from a study of prognosis after radiotherapy for stage I lung cancer. Across the study: With stereotactic body radiotherapy, no patient received any concurrent therapy. Study-level results: Samples before stereotactic body radiation therapy had more unique TCR clones (median about 10,000 versus 6,900).

Trimming shortened V by 3 bases and J by 1 base, and 13 bases separated the two germline ends. Germline values: CDR1 ENHRY, CDR2 SYGVKD. This CDR3 comprises 16 residues. Genomic DNA served as the source from which two-round multiplex PCR generated TCR beta CDR3 amplicons. Primers were specific to each TRBV and TRBJ gene in first-round PCR. Each CDR3 protein gets one entry after TCRdb re-called the multiplex PCR reads with MiXCR. The sample includes 15,000 to 20,000 distinct CDR3 sequences, 45% to 50% of them seen just once. This clonotype has just one count. Its antigen is unidentified. CT and PET/CT showed node-negative disease in all patients, who had no prior chemotherapy, radiotherapy or other malignancies. Sample collection consisted of around 5.4 milliliters of peripheral blood drawn at each of two time points.

The receptor comes from a donor at least 50 years old with non-small cell lung cancer. The source material was PBMCs, sampled before or after stereotactic body radiation therapy (not recorded which). V and J are TRBV10-3 and TRBJ2-1; perhaps TRBD1 as D (5 bases). CDR3 protein: CAISDSRGGSYNEQFF. In DNA, the CDR3 is TGTGCCATCAGTGACAGTAGGGGTGGTTCCTACAATGAGCAGTTCTTC.